This entry describes one T cell receptor beta chain. Germline-derived CDR1 and CDR2 are MNHNY and SVGAGI (reference sequence). V lost 2 bases and J lost 1, with 8 bases in between. This CDR3 spans 14 amino acids. The data belong to a study of healthy donors' naive CD4 and CD8 T cells. Turning to the study itself: A new alpha primer set targeted every functional IMGT alpha variant.

Naive CD4+ cells were sorted as CD4+CD8-CD45RO-CD45RA+; naive CD8+ as CD8+CD4-CD45RA+CD27bright. Each TCR library used 450 to 600 ng of total RNA and a linear amplification protocol. TCRdb used MiXCR to reprocess the reads, holding one entry per CDR3 protein. The repertoire consists of about 180,000 distinct CDR3 sequences, with 65% to 75% occurring once and the leading ten covering approximately 2.5%. The material sequenced was naive CD4+ and CD8+ T cells sorted from blood, pooled from several donors. This sequence joins TRBV6-6 and TRBJ1-1, with D hard to call. This clonotype originated in a pool of human donors in good health; the sample pools cells from several healthy donors. CDR3 sequence (DNA): TGTGCCAGCAGTTACACATGGGGGAACACTGAAGCTTTCTTT. Its protein is CASSYTWGNTEAFF.